The 20 T cell receptor beta chains in this list originate from one sample, sequenced in a study of monozygotic twins with inflammatory bowel disease. From its re-call of the 5' RACE reads, TCRdb lists each CDR3 protein once, without DNA. Found here are about 210,000 distinct CDR3 sequences; the top ten clones hold less than 9%. Specimen: blood. These receptors were obtained from a human donor with ulcerative colitis or Crohn's disease, or a healthy co-twin of an affected twin (not recorded which).

The rearrangement joins TRBV6-5 to TRBJ2-2. This CDR3 comprises 14 residues. CDR1 is MNHEY and CDR2 is SVGAGI in the germline V gene. CDR3 sequence reads: CASSFRIQSGELFF.

The V call is TRBV12-3 or TRBV12-4, the J call TRBJ2-2; the D call of TRBD1 rests on TCRdb alone, since no DNA is present to check it. CDR3 length: 12 residues. CDR3 amino acids: CASSRLLPRTYF.

This chain links TRBV15 with TRBJ2-6; checking the TCRdb D call of TRBD2 is not possible without DNA. The CDR3 covers 19 residues. Looked up from germline, CDR1 is LNHNV and CDR2 is YYDKDF (reference sequence). The CDR3 here is CATRSPLSGSYSWANVLTF.

The chain is built from TRBV25-1 and TRBJ2-7; with no DNA, the TCRdb D assignment of TRBD2 cannot be verified. Germline V gene lookup returns CDR1 MGHDK and CDR2 SYGVNS. This CDR3 is built from 15 residues. CDR3 sequence reads: CASSETTSGKQEQYF.

The J gene is TRBJ2-1, the V gene TRBV4-2; TCRdb's assignment of TRBD1 cannot be checked, as there is no DNA. CDR1 is LGHNA and CDR2 is YNFKEQ in the germline V gene. The CDR3 consists of 16 residues. The CDR3 here is CASSQVPGYPYNEQFF.

The rearrangement joins TRBV10-2 to TRBJ2-1; TCRdb gives TRBD2 as the D gene, but with no DNA this cannot be confirmed. Germline CDR1 reads WSHSY; CDR2 reads SAAADI. The CDR3 loop spans 18 amino acids. The CDR3 protein is CASSPLAGGTTSYNEQFF.

The V call is TRBV6-1, the J call TRBJ1-3; checking the TCRdb D call of TRBD1 is not possible without DNA. The germline gives CDR1 MNHNS, CDR2 SASEGT. The CDR3 extends over 16 amino acids. The CDR3 here is CASRKQGRGTGNTIYF.

The rearrangement joins TRBV6-1 to TRBJ1-5; TCRdb designates TRBD1, a call that cannot be tested without DNA. Germline CDR1 MNHNS, CDR2 SASEGT. The CDR3 runs to 16 residues. This CDR3 reads CASTILSGQGFWAQHF.

This chain links TRBV2 with TRBJ2-3; the TRBD1 assignment by TCRdb is unverifiable without DNA. CDR1 SNHLY and CDR2 FYNNEI come from the germline V gene. The CDR3 spans 15 residues. The CDR3 sequence is CASSQQNSPADTQYF.

The CDR3 sequence: CASSLAAGTEYEQYF. The rearrangement uses TRBV7-8 and TRBJ2-7; the TCRdb D gene call, TRBD1, has no DNA to confirm it. The CDR3 has 15 residues. Germline V gene data show CDR1 as SGHVS and CDR2 as FQNEAQ.

The rearrangement uses TRBV2 and TRBJ2-5. Germline CDR1 is SNHLY and CDR2 is FYNNEI. The CDR3 sequence is 14 residues long. CDR3 region: CASSEGQLQETQYF.

The chain has TRBV7-2 and TRBJ2-2. Germline V CDR1 and CDR2: SGHTA, FQGNSA. The CDR3 spans 16 residues. CDR3: CASSLAYRANTGELFF.

The chain has TRBV30 and TRBJ2-1; TCRdb's assignment of TRBD2 cannot be checked, as there is no DNA. CDR1 is GTSNPN, CDR2 SVGIG, per germline (reference sequence). The CDR3 is made up of 15 amino acids. The CDR3 region is CAFKPIIAGYNEQFF.

The J gene is TRBJ2-5, the V gene TRBV15; TCRdb's assignment of TRBD1 cannot be checked, as there is no DNA. CDR3 length: 16 amino acids. Germline-derived CDR1 and CDR2 are LNHNV and YYDKDF (reference sequence). The CDR3 is CATSRAPVDTGETQYF.

The rearrangement links TRBV7-9 to TRBJ1-1; TCRdb reports TRBD1, a call that lacks DNA to check it against. Germline CDR1 SEHNR, CDR2 FQNEAQ (reference sequence). The CDR3 sequence is 14 residues long. The CDR3 is CASSLAQESTEAFF.

This sequence joins TRBV28 and TRBJ2-1. The CDR3 covers 14 residues. The germline V gene encodes CDR1 MDHEN and CDR2 SYDVKM. The CDR3: CASKSLGSYNEQFF. Full variable domain (outside the CDR3, taken from reference TRBV28 and TRBJ2-1): DVKVTQSSRYLVKRTGEKVFLECVQDMDHENMFWYRQDPGLGLRLIYFSYDVKMKEKGDIPEGYSVSREKKERFSLILESASTNQTSMYLCASKSLGSYNEQFFGPGTRLTVL.

The chain recombines TRBV28 with TRBJ2-1; there is no DNA to check the TCRdb D call of TRBD2. This CDR3 region has 13 residues. CDR1 and CDR2 from the germline V gene are MDHEN and SYDVKM. The CDR3: CVSGGLVNNEQFF.

This chain links TRBV5-1 with TRBJ1-1. Germline assignment: CDR1 SGHRS and CDR2 YFSETQ. This CDR3 contains 15 residues. CDR3 loop: CASSLKLGLDTEAFF.

The V and J genes are TRBV6-5 and TRBJ2-4; TCRdb selects TRBD1, and the lack of DNA leaves this call unchecked. Germline V CDR1 and CDR2: MNHEY, SVGAGI. This CDR3 comprises 15 residues. The chain's CDR3 is CASSSPQLAKNIQYF.

This chain connects TRBV7-3 to TRBJ2-3; the D call of TRBD2 rests on TCRdb alone, since no DNA is present to check it. Looked up from germline, CDR1 is SGHTA and CDR2 is FQGTGA. The CDR3 totals 18 residues. The CDR3 spells CASSSGLAGVASTDTQYF. The entire variable domain, with the rest obtained from reference TRBV7-3 and TRBJ2-3, is as follows: GAGVSQTPSNKVTEKGKYVELRCDPISGHTALYWYRQSLGQGPEFLIYFQGTGAADDSGLPNDRFFAVRPEGSVSTLKIQRTERGDSAVYLCASSSGLAGVASTDTQYFGPGTRLTVL.